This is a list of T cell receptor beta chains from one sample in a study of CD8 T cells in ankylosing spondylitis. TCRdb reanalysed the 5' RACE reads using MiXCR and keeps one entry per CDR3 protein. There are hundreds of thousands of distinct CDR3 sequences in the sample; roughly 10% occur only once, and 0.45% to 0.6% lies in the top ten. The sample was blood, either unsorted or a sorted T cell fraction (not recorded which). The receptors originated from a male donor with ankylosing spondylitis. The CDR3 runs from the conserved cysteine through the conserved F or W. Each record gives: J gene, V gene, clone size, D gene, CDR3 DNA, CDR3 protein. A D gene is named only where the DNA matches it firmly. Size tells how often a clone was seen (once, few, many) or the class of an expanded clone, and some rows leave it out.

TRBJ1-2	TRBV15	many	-	TGTGCCACCAGCAGACTCGACAGAGACTATGGCTACACCTTC	CATSRLDRDYGYTF
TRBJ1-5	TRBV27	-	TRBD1	TGTGCCAGCAGAGGCAGGGGGCGCGGTCAGCCCCAGCATTTT	CASRGRGRGQPQHF
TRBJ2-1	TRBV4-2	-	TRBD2	TGTGCCAGCAGCCAAGCGACTAGCGCCTACAATGAGCAGTTCTTC	CASSQATSAYNEQFF
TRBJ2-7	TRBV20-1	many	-	TGCAGTGCTACCCCTAGCGCCTACTCCTACGAGCAGTACTTC	CSATPSAYSYEQYF
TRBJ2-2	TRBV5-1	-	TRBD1	TGCGCCAGCAGCTTGGAGCCACAGGGGGTATCCGGGGAGCTGTTTTTT	CASSLEPQGVSGELFF
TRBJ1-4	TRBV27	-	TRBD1	TGTGCCAGCAGTTTTTTATCCGGGACAGGGGACGAAAAACTGTTTTTT	CASSFLSGTGDEKLFF
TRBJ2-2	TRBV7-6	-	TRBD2	TGTGCCAGCAGCTGGGTGGTTCTAGCGGGAGACCCCGGGGAGCTGTTTTTT	CASSWVVLAGDPGELFF
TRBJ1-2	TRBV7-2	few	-	TGTGCCAGCAGCCCCCCACGATCTGGCTACACCTTC	CASSPPRSGYTF
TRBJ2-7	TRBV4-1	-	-	TGCGCCAGCAGCCAAGCTGGAGCTCCGAGGCTCTACGAGCAGTACTTC	CASSQAGAPRLYEQYF
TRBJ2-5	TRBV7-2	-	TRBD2	TGTGCCAGCAGCTTTCCGGCGGGGGGGGGAGAGACCCAGTACTTC	CASSFPAGGGETQYF
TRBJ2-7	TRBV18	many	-	TGTGCCAGCTCACCACAAGGGCAGCGGCACGAGCAGTACTTC	CASSPQGQRHEQYF
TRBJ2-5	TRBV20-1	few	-	TGCAGTGCTAGAGATTGGTCGGCCTTCCAAGAGACCCAGTACTTC	CSARDWSAFQETQYF
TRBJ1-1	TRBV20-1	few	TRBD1	TGCAGTGCCCCTGACAGGGCATATGTGAACACTGAAGCTTTCTTT	CSAPDRAYVNTEAFF
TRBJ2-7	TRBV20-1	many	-	TGCAGTGCTAGAGATGGTCGGGACCTTTCCGGCGAGCAGTACTTC	CSARDGRDLSGEQYF
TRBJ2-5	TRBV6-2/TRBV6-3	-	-	TGTGCCAGCAGTCCCAGACAGAGGAGGGAGACCCAGTACTTC	CASSPRQRRETQYF
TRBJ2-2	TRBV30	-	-	TGTGCCTGGAGCCGGGGGGCAGGGGGCACCGGGGAGCTGTTTTTT	CAWSRGAGGTGELFF
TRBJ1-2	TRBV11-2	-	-	TGTGCCAGCAGCTTAGCATCTGGGTTAATCGATTCGCCCACCTTC	CASSLASGLIDSPTF
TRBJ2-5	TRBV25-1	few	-	TGTGCCAGCAGTTCTGGGACGGCTCGGACAGAGACCCAGTACTTC	CASSSGTARTETQYF
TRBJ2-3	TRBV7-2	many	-	TGTGCCAGCAGCGCGGGAAGCACAGATACGCAGTATTTT	CASSAGSTDTQYF
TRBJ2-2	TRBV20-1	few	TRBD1	TGCAGTGCTAGAGGGTTTCAGGGGGCCAGAACCGGGGAGCTGTTTTTT	CSARGFQGARTGELFF
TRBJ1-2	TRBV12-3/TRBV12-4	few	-	TGTGCCAGCAGACCTAGACAGATCTCTAACTATGGCTACACCTTC	CASRPRQISNYGYTF
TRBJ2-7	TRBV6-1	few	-	TGTGCCAGCAGTGGATTGTACGAGCAGTACTTC	CASSGLYEQYF
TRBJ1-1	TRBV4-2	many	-	TGTGCCAGCAGCCAAGATCGGCATGACACTGAAGCTTTCTTT	CASSQDRHDTEAFF
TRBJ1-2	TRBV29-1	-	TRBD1	TGCAGCGTCGTGGGACAGAATGGCTACACCTTC	CSVVGQNGYTF
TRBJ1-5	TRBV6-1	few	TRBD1	TGTGCCAGCAGGAGGACAGGCCGTAATCAGCCCCAGCATTTT	CASRRTGRNQPQHF
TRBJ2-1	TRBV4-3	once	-	TGCGCCAGCAGCCAACTTGACGACAATGAGCAGTTCTTC	CASSQLDDNEQFF
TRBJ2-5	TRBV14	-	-	TGTGCCAGCAGCCAAGATCAACGGGGGCGCTCAGAGACCCAGTACTTC	CASSQDQRGRSETQYF
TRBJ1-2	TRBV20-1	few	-	TGCAGTGCTAGAGTGGTACAACTGAACTATGGCTACACCTTC	CSARVVQLNYGYTF
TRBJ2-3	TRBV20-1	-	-	TGCAGTGTTACCCACGGTGGGATGGGCACAGATACGCAGTATTTT	CSVTHGGMGTDTQYF
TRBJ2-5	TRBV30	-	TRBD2	TGTGCCTGGAATTCTAGGCTAGCGGGAGTGATTCAAGAGACCCAGTACTTC	CAWNSRLAGVIQETQYF
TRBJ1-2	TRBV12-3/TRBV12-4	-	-	TGTGCCAGCAGTTTTGCCCACGGGGAATATGGCTACACCTTC	CASSFAHGEYGYTF
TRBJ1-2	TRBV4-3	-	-	TGCGCCAGCAGCCAAGCCCCCGGGGGCGTCTATGGCTACACCTTC	CASSQAPGGVYGYTF
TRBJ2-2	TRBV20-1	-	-	TGCAGTGCCACCGGGACCACAAACACCGGGGAGCTGTTTTTT	CSATGTTNTGELFF
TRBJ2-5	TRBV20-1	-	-	TGCAGTGCCAAAAGACCCGGCGGTGAGACCCAGTACTTC	CSAKRPGGETQYF
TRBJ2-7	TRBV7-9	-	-	TGTGCCAGCTGTCCCTGGGACCGCGGGGGCTCCGAGCAGTACTTC	CASCPWDRGGSEQYF
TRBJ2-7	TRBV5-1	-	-	TGCGCCAGCAGCTTGAGTGTCGGGGGTGGCTACGAGCAGTACTTC	CASSLSVGGGYEQYF
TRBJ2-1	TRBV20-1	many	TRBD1	TGCAGTGCTAGAGTTGGTAGCGCCAGACAGGGCTACAATGAGCAGTTCTTC	CSARVGSARQGYNEQFF
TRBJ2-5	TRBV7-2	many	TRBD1	TGTGCCAGCAGCGTGGACAGGGTCTTAGAGACCCAGTACTTC	CASSVDRVLETQYF
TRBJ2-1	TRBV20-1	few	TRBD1	TGCAGTGCTAGAGCCCCCGGGACAGGAGGGGGGCATGAGCAGTTCTTC	CSARAPGTGGGHEQFF
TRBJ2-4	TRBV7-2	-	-	TGTGCCAGCAGCTTAGCCTCAAGAGGGTGGGAGGCCAAAAACATTCAGTACTTC	CASSLASRGWEAKNIQYF
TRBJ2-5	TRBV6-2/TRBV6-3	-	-	TGTGCCAGCAGAAACAGGATTTACCAAGAGACCCAGTACTTC	CASRNRIYQETQYF
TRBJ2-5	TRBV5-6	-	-	TGTGCCAGCAGCTTGGCTTATCGGGGGGAGACCCAGTACTTC	CASSLAYRGETQYF
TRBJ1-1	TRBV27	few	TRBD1	TGTGCCAGCAGTTTCACAGGGGGGGACGCTTTCTTT	CASSFTGGDAFF
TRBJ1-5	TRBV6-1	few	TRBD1	TGTGCCAGCAGCTCCGACAGGGCCTGGGGTCAGCCCCAGCATTTT	CASSSDRAWGQPQHF
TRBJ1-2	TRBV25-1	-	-	TGTGCCAGCAGTGAATATCACGGTGGCGGCTACACCTTC	CASSEYHGGGYTF
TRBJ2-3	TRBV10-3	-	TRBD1	TGTGCCATCAGTGGGGACAGGGGCCCTCAACTAGCTGGCACAGATACGCAGTATTTT	CAISGDRGPQLAGTDTQYF
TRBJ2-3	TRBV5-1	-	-	TGCGCCAGTGGCTACTTTTCTGGGGATACGCAGTATTTT	CASGYFSGDTQYF
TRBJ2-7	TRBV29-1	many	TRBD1	TGCAGCGGAAGGGACAGGTCCTACGAGCAGTACTTC	CSGRDRSYEQYF
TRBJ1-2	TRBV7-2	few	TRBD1	TGTGCCAGCAGCTTCCCAGGGGGGGTCTATGGCTACACCTTC	CASSFPGGVYGYTF
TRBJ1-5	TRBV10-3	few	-	TGTGCCATAAAGCGGGGGTCTGGGCAGCCCCAGCATTTT	CAIKRGSGQPQHF
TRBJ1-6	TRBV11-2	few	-	TGTGCCAGCAGCTTATTGGGGGCCGCTAGCTCCTATAATTCACCCCTCCACTTT	CASSLLGAASSYNSPLHF
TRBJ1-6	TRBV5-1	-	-	TGCGCCAGCAGCTTTACGGGGGCGGATTCACCCCTCCACTTT	CASSFTGADSPLHF
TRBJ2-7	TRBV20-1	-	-	TGCAGTGCTAGGAGGATCGGAGTAACTAGATCCTACGAGCAGTACTTC	CSARRIGVTRSYEQYF
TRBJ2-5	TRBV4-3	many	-	TGCGCCAGCAGCCGTGGACTAACGAAAGAGACCCAGTACTTC	CASSRGLTKETQYF
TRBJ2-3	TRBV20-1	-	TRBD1	TGCAGCAGCATGGGGACAGTAGAAGATACGCAGTATTTT	CSSMGTVEDTQYF